What follows are 26 T cell receptor beta chains derived from one specimen sequenced in a study of vaccination effects on CD4 cells after COVID-19. Antigen-specific CD4+ T cells expanded by the ViraFEST assay with viral peptide pools were then sequenced. With approximately 9 days of culture completed, CD4+ T cells were isolated. The cohort was immunized with two doses of either the BNT162b2 or mRNA-1273 vaccine. Their antigen targets remain unknown. The protocol was immunoSEQ multiplex PCR, while the TCRdb copy is restricted to in-frame clones and leaves out a portion. This repertoire shows 75,000 to 100,000 clones, around four fifths found once; its top ten account for more than 0.95%. The sample here was CD4+ T cells from PBMCs cultured with HCoV-OC43 spike peptides, taken after COVID-19 vaccination. Subset given: HCoV-OC43 spike overlapping peptide pool stimulation. These receptors came from a human donor who received a COVID-19 vaccine.

This chain links TRBV5-1 with TRBJ1-2; D not resolved. The CDR3 contains 13 residues. Germline V CDR1 and CDR2: SGHRS, YFSETQ. Trimming shortened V by 3 bases and J by 6 bases, and 12 bases separated the two germline ends. The CDR3 bases are TGCGCCAGCAGCTCCCCAAAGCAAGATGGCTACACCTTC. Its protein product is CASSSPKQDGYTF.

This clone was detected a few times. The rearrangement uses TRBV19 and TRBJ1-5; D possibly corresponds to TRBD1 (5 bases). The germline CDR1 and CDR2 sequences are LNHDA and SQIVND (reference sequence). The CDR3 contains 17 residues. The ends were cut back, 0 bases at V and 3 bases at J, with 15 bases in the middle. The CDR3, as DNA: TGTGCCAGTAGTATAGATTTTAAGGGGCCATACAATCAGCCCCAGCATTTT. Translated: CASSIDFKGPYNQPQHF. Full variable domain (rest looked up from reference TRBV19 and TRBJ1-5): DGGITQSPKYLFRKEGQNVTLSCEQNLNHDAMYWYRQDPGQGLRLIYYSQIVNDFQKGDIAEGYSVSREKKESFPLTVTSAQKNPTAFYLCASSIDFKGPYNQPQHFGDGTRLSIL.

This chain links TRBV6-6 with TRBJ1-1; D is possibly TRBD1 (5 bases). This CDR3 is 13 amino acids long. V lost 8 bases to trimming and J lost 4 bases, with 14 bases between them. Germline CDR1 is MNHNY and CDR2 is SVGAGI (reference sequence). In DNA, the CDR3 is TGTGCCAGCGCCCAGTCGGGGGGCACTGAAGCTTTCTTT. Its protein is CASAQSGGTEAFF.

V is TRBV28 and J is TRBJ2-7; D possibly matches TRBD1 or TRBD2 (6 bases each). Trimming left V 6 bases short and J 8 bases short, with 14 bases between. The germline V gene encodes CDR1 MDHEN and CDR2 SYDVKM. There are 12 residues in the CDR3. The CDR3: CASSRRGGQQYV. The CDR3 nucleotides are TGTGCCAGCAGCCGCAGGGGAGGTCAGCAGTACGTC.

The chain links TRBV4-1 to TRBJ1-5, with unresolved D. Germline V gives CDR1 MGHRA, CDR2 YSYEKL. The germline V and J ends were trimmed by 0 bases and 0 bases, with 9 bases remaining between them. The CDR3 contains 16 residues. As DNA, the CDR3 is TGCGCCAGCAGCCAAGAAGCGGGAAATAGCAATCAGCCCCAGCATTTT. Translation gives CASSQEAGNSNQPQHF.

CDR3 sequence (DNA): TGCGCCAGCAGCTCGTCCGCGAGACAGGGTTATTCTGGGGCCAACGTCCTGACTTTC. Amino acid sequence: CASSSSARQGYSGANVLTF. The chain joins TRBV5-1 to TRBJ2-6; 7 positions match TRBD1. There are 19 residues in the CDR3. The V segment lost 3 bases and the J segment 1 base; nucleotides outside the gene matches: 13. CDR1 is SGHRS and CDR2 is YFSETQ in the germline V gene.

The rearrangement uses TRBV19 and TRBJ2-1; 14 positions agree with TRBD2. V gave up 7 bases and J gave up 2 bases; unmatched junction bases: 13. CDR1 and CDR2 from the germline V gene are LNHDA and SQIVND (reference sequence). This CDR3 contains 19 residues. CDR3 sequence: CASNGDRQTSGGAYNEQFF. The CDR3 nucleotides are TGTGCCAGTAACGGGGACAGACAGACTAGCGGGGGGGCCTACAATGAGCAGTTCTTC.

This clone was counted a few times. The V gene is TRBV6-1, the J gene TRBJ1-5; D remains ambiguous. V lost 3 bases and J 7 bases, leaving 10 bases between the germline ends. Germline CDR1 and CDR2: MNHNS and SASEGT. The CDR3 extends over 13 amino acids. The CDR3 DNA sequence: TGTGCCAGCAGTGAGGCAGTGACCCAGCCCCAGCATTTT. Translating gives CASSEAVTQPQHF.

This chain links TRBV6-5 with TRBJ1-5; 7 positions match TRBD1. Germline V gene lookup returns CDR1 MNHEY and CDR2 SVGAGI. The CDR3 runs to 13 residues. J lost 2 bases, V lost 10 bases, and 5 bases had no gene match. The CDR3 nucleotides read TGTGCCATAACCGGACAGGGCAATCAGCCCCAGCATTTT. Encoded protein: CAITGQGNQPQHF.

The genes are TRBV19 and TRBJ1-4; no definite D call. Germline lookup yields CDR1 LNHDA and CDR2 SQIVND (reference sequence). V gave up 5 bases and J gave up 1 base, with 8 bases separating them. The CDR3 consists of 14 residues. CDR3 bases: TGTGCCAGTAGTGAGGCGCTAACTAATGAAAAACTGTTTTTT. This encodes CASSEALTNEKLFF.

The chain couples TRBV19 to TRBJ1-3, with D uncertain. Trimming removed 4 bases at V and 0 bases at J, with 10 bases between. This CDR3 has 15 amino acids. CDR1 is LNHDA, CDR2 SQIVND, per germline (reference sequence). The CDR3: CASSNIETSGNTIYF. CDR3 sequence (DNA): TGTGCCAGTAGTAACATCGAGACCTCTGGAAACACCATATATTTT.

The genes are TRBV15 and TRBJ2-3; the D is unclear. Germline V gene lookup returns CDR1 LNHNV and CDR2 YYDKDF (reference sequence). V was clipped by 2 bases and J by 0 bases, with 12 bases between them. The CDR3 is made up of 16 amino acids. The CDR3, as DNA: TGTGCCACCAGCAGAAATACTCCCGGCAGCACAGATACGCAGTATTTT. Its protein product is CATSRNTPGSTDTQYF.

The gene calls are TRBV5-1 and TRBJ2-1; perhaps D is TRBD1 or TRBD2 (5 bases each). The CDR3 totals 16 residues. CDR1 SGHRS and CDR2 YFSETQ come from the germline V gene. Trimming removed 4 bases at V and 9 bases at J, with 23 bases between. CDR3: CASSPAGTPSGGEQFF. CDR3 nucleotides: TGCGCCAGCAGCCCAGCCGGGACCCCCTCCGGCGGTGAGCAGTTCTTC.

The chain recombines TRBV6-5 with TRBJ1-4; 8 nucleotides align to TRBD1. The CDR3 runs to 14 residues. Germline V lookup: CDR1 MNHEY, CDR2 SVGAGI. J was trimmed by 8 bases and V by 10 bases; bases with no gene match: 12. CDR3 DNA: TGTGCCACCAGAGGGACAGGTCCGGCAGAAAAACTGTTTTTT. This encodes CATRGTGPAEKLFF.

This chain joins TRBV2 and TRBJ1-2; maybe TRBD1 (5 bases). The germline V gene has CDR1 SNHLY and CDR2 FYNNEI. This CDR3 has 14 residues. The V end was cut by 6 bases, the J end by 3 bases, with 14 bases between. CDR3 protein: CASRGRGADYGYTF. CDR3 nucleotide sequence: TGTGCCAGCAGGGGGCGAGGGGCGGACTATGGCTACACCTTC.

This chain joins TRBV7-9 and TRBJ1-5; D is unresolved. This CDR3 contains 14 residues. V lost 5 bases and J lost 5, with 13 bases in between. Germline CDR1 and CDR2: SEHNR and FQNEAQ (reference sequence). The CDR3 sequence is CASSHTTLDQPQHF. CDR3 sequence (DNA): TGTGCCAGCAGCCATACCACACTGGATCAGCCCCAGCATTTT. The full variable domain, completed using reference TRBV7-9 and TRBJ1-5, is DTGVSQNPRHKITKRGQNVTFRCDPISEHNRLYWYRQTLGQGPEFLTYFQNEAQLEKSRLLSDRFSAERPKGSFSTLEIQRTEQGDSAMYLCASSHTTLDQPQHFGDGTRLSIL.

V and J are TRBV2 and TRBJ2-7, with a weak D call TRBD1 (6 bases). This CDR3 has 14 residues. V was shortened by 10 bases and J by 6 bases, with 22 bases between the two germline ends. Per germline, CDR1 SNHLY and CDR2 FYNNEI. The CDR3 here is CANQQGLPSTEQYV. The CDR3 DNA reads TGTGCCAACCAACAGGGCCTCCCGTCAACCGAGCAGTACGTC.

The chain recombines TRBV12-3 or TRBV12-4 with TRBJ1-2; D ambiguous. The CDR3 runs to 13 residues. V gave up 2 bases and J gave up 4 bases, with 8 bases separating them. CDR3 residues: CASSLLGSYGYTF. The DNA for the CDR3 is TGTGCCAGCAGTTTATTGGGGTCCTATGGCTACACCTTC.

This clone occurred once. The chain links TRBV28 to TRBJ1-2; D not certain. V lost 4 bases, J lost 3 bases, and 12 bases lay in between. The CDR3 covers 14 residues. Germline V gene data show CDR1 as MDHEN and CDR2 as SYDVKM. For the CDR3, the DNA is TGTGCCAGCAGTTCAGGCCACCGGGACTATGGCTACACCTTC. It is translated as CASSSGHRDYGYTF.

This chain uses TRBV5-5 with TRBJ2-2, with 10 nucleotides matching TRBD1. The J segment lost 0 bases and the V segment lost 0 bases, leaving 2 bases of the junction unmatched. The V gene's germline CDR1 is SGHKS and CDR2 YYEKEE (reference sequence). The CDR3 has 17 amino acids. The CDR3 nucleotides are TGTGCCAGCAGCTTGGTCGGACAGGGGGCGAACACCGGGGAGCTGTTTTTT. Its protein product is CASSLVGQGANTGELFF.

A few counts support this clone. CDR3 sequence: CASSYWQGISGNTIYF. In DNA, the CDR3 is TGTGCCAGCAGTTACTGGCAGGGGATCTCTGGAAACACCATATATTTT. This chain joins TRBV6-5 and TRBJ1-3; tentatively, D is TRBD1 (6 bases). Trimming took 1 base from V and 0 from J, leaving 10 bases between them. This CDR3 has 16 amino acids. The germline gives CDR1 MNHEY, CDR2 SVGAGI.

The chain uses TRBV7-9 and TRBJ2-5; D is perhaps TRBD1 or TRBD2 (6 bases each). The CDR3 is 15 residues long. Looked up from germline, CDR1 is SEHNR and CDR2 is FQNEAQ (reference sequence). V was cut by 5 bases and J by 7 bases, with 20 bases left in between. The CDR3 protein is CASSINRDLGGTQYF. Here the CDR3 DNA reads TGTGCCAGCAGCATAAACAGGGACTTGGGGGGGACCCAGTACTTC.

The rearrangement uses TRBV2 and TRBJ2-7; 7 bases are a match to TRBD2. CDR3 length: 12 amino acids. Per germline, CDR1 SNHLY and CDR2 FYNNEI. Trimming at V came to 6 bases and at J to 7 bases, leaving 6 bases not matched to a gene. CDR3 DNA sequence: TGTGCCAGCAGCCGAGTGGGGGGGGAGCAGTACGTC. Its protein is CASSRVGGEQYV.

V is TRBV6-4 and J is TRBJ2-3; the D gene is possibly TRBD2 (5 bases). Trimming cost V 8 bases and J 0 bases, with 6 bases left between them. Germline lookup yields CDR1 MRHNA and CDR2 SNTAGT. The CDR3 extends over 12 amino acids. The CDR3 spells CASGRSTDTQYF. CDR3 DNA sequence: TGTGCCAGCGGGAGAAGCACAGATACGCAGTATTTT.

The chain is built from TRBV6-1 and TRBJ1-2; no firm D call. The length of the CDR3 is 14 residues. CDR1 is MNHNS, CDR2 SASEGT, per germline. The germline V and J ends were trimmed by 2 bases and 1 base, with 8 bases remaining between them. The chain's CDR3 is CASSELEGNYGYTF. The CDR3 region has the DNA TGTGCCAGCAGTGAATTGGAGGGTAACTATGGCTACACCTTC.

The chain links TRBV4-3 to TRBJ2-5; the match to TRBD2 covers 13 bases. J was trimmed by 5 bases and V by 2 bases; bases with no gene match: 5. CDR3 length: 16 residues. Germline V gene lookup returns CDR1 LGHNA and CDR2 YSLEER. CDR3 loop: CASSQTSGGAWETQYF. DNA of the CDR3: TGCGCCAGCAGCCAAACTAGCGGGGGGGCTTGGGAGACCCAGTACTTC.